Listed here are 16 T cell receptor beta chains from one sample, sequenced in a study of blood T cell repertoires in COVID-19. Some clones are missing from TCRdb's copy, which holds only in-frame ones; the method was immunoSEQ multiplex PCR. The sample lists some 150,000 clones; around four fifths were seen once. The sequencing sample was made of PBMCs or T cells enriched from blood (not recorded which). These receptors were taken from a woman aged 45-59 years who had recovered from COVID-19.

The J gene is TRBJ1-4, the V gene TRBV7-9, with 9 bases aligning to TRBD1. Germline CDR1 and CDR2: SEHNR and FQNEAQ (reference sequence). V gave up 5 bases and J gave up 8 bases; unmatched junction bases: 9. This CDR3 region has 15 residues. CDR3 region: CASSVTGTGYEKLFF. The CDR3 DNA sequence: TGTGCCAGCAGCGTAACCGGGACAGGGTACGAAAAACTGTTTTTT.

The chain carries TRBV10-3 and TRBJ2-2; D might be TRBD2 (7 bases). Per the germline V gene, CDR1 is ENHRY and CDR2 is SYGVKD. Trimming removed 8 bases from V and 3 bases from J, with 13 bases in between. The length of the CDR3 is 14 residues. In DNA, the CDR3 is TGTGCCATCGGGGCGGGGGCGTACACCGGGGAGCTGTTTTTT. It translates to CAIGAGAYTGELFF.

The chain is built from TRBV7-6 and TRBJ1-5; no reliable D call. Trimming left V 4 bases short and J 4 bases short, with 8 bases between. Germline loops: CDR1 SGHVS, CDR2 FNYEAQ. CDR3 length equals 13 residues. Written as DNA, the CDR3 is TGTGCCAGCAGCTCCATGGAGAATCAGCCCCAGCATTTT. Protein: CASSSMENQPQHF.

The rearrangement uses TRBV6-6 and TRBJ1-6; D gene ambiguous. The germline gives CDR1 MNHNY, CDR2 SVGAGI (reference sequence). The CDR3 extends over 15 amino acids. The V and J ends lost 7 bases and 8 bases respectively, with 18 bases between them. The CDR3 loop reads CASTPLGRGDSPLHF. In DNA, the CDR3 is TGTGCCAGCACCCCACTAGGGCGCGGGGATTCACCCCTCCACTTT.

A few counts support this clone. The chain employs TRBV19 and TRBJ1-1; the D is unclear. Per germline, CDR1 LNHDA and CDR2 SQIVND (reference sequence). The CDR3 has 14 amino acids. V was pared by 6 bases and J by 0 bases, with 11 bases between. The CDR3: CASRVNGVNTEAFF. The CDR3 region has the DNA TGTGCCAGTAGGGTTAACGGGGTGAACACTGAAGCTTTCTTT.

V usage is TRBV6-4 and J usage is TRBJ2-3; 12 bases fit TRBD2. Germline assignment: CDR1 MRHNA and CDR2 SNTAGT. Trimming took 6 bases from V and 3 from J; bases not matched to a gene: 4. The CDR3 sequence is 15 residues long. The DNA for the CDR3 is TGTGCCAGCAGCTTTCTAGCGGGAGGGACAGATACGCAGTATTTT. Encoded protein: CASSFLAGGTDTQYF.

The rearrangement uses TRBV6-2 or TRBV6-3 and TRBJ1-5; no definite D call. The CDR3 length is 15 residues. V lost 2 bases and J lost 4, with 12 bases in between. Germline CDR1 is MNHEY and CDR2 is SVGEGT. The DNA for the CDR3 is TGTGCCAGCAGTTACGCGACACCTACAAATCAGCCCCAGCATTTT. Translating gives CASSYATPTNQPQHF.

This clone came up a few times. The CDR3 DNA reads TGTGCCAGCGGAGCACAAGTCTACAATGAGCAGTTCTTC. This sequence encodes CASGAQVYNEQFF. The chain combines TRBV6-5 with TRBJ2-1, with D unresolved. The germline gives CDR1 MNHEY, CDR2 SVGAGI. CDR3 length: 13 residues. V dropped 8 bases and J dropped 3 bases, with 11 bases sitting between them.

The chain carries TRBV6-5 and TRBJ1-4, with a tentative D call TRBD1 (5 bases). CDR1 is MNHEY, CDR2 SVGAGI, per germline. The CDR3 runs to 15 residues. V gave up 5 bases and J gave up 3 bases, with 13 bases separating them. The CDR3 region is CASSPNGGANEKLFF. In nucleotides, the CDR3 is TGTGCCAGCAGTCCCAATGGAGGGGCTAATGAAAAACTGTTTTTT.

The chain carries TRBV4-3 and TRBJ2-3, with D unresolved. CDR1 and CDR2 (germline): LGHNA, YSLEER. Trimming removed 1 base at V and 0 bases at J, with 11 bases between. The CDR3 contains 16 residues. The CDR3 reads CASSQALAASTDTQYF. CDR3 nucleotide sequence: TGCGCCAGCAGCCAAGCATTGGCGGCTAGCACAGATACGCAGTATTTT.

This chain connects TRBV24-1 to TRBJ2-6; tentatively, D is TRBD2 (5 bases). The V gene lost 6 bases and the J gene lost 3 bases, with 11 bases spanning the gap. Germline CDR1 reads KGHDR; CDR2 reads SFDVKD. This CDR3 has 15 residues. CDR3 in amino acids: CATSKIGGGANVLTF. In nucleotides, the CDR3 is TGTGCCACCAGTAAAATCGGAGGTGGGGCCAACGTCCTGACTTTC.

The gene calls are TRBV5-1 and TRBJ1-2; weak D call: TRBD1 (6 bases). Germline V gene lookup returns CDR1 SGHRS and CDR2 YFSETQ. With 4 bases removed from V and 8 bases from J, the gap between germline ends came to 18 bases. The CDR3 has 14 amino acids. CDR3 sequence (DNA): TGCGCCAGCAGCCCCATTGGGGGCCCTATAGGCTACACCTTC. The encoded protein is CASSPIGGPIGYTF.

The V gene is TRBV10-2, the J gene TRBJ1-6; 12 nucleotides align to TRBD1. Trimming cost V 2 bases and J 10 bases; bases outside gene matches: 3. The CDR3 spans 15 residues. The germline gives CDR1 WSHSY, CDR2 SAAADI. CDR3 protein: CASSEMGQGASPLHF. As DNA, the CDR3 is TGCGCCAGCAGTGAGATGGGACAGGGGGCCTCACCCCTCCACTTT.

The chain carries TRBV7-2 and TRBJ1-2; TRBD1 agrees at 9 bases. With 0 bases clipped from V and 4 bases from J, the junction kept 6 bases outside the gene matches. Germline V gene lookup returns CDR1 SGHTA and CDR2 FQGNSA. The CDR3 is 16 amino acids. As DNA, the CDR3 is TGTGCCAGCAGCTTAGCCGGGACAGGGTCAGCCTATGGCTACACCTTC. Protein product: CASSLAGTGSAYGYTF.

The chain employs TRBV19 and TRBJ2-3; weak D call: TRBD2 (7 bases). V was trimmed by 4 bases and J by 1 base, leaving 18 bases between them. The length of the CDR3 is 17 residues. Per the germline V gene, CDR1 is LNHDA and CDR2 is SQIVND (reference sequence). In DNA, the CDR3 is TGTGCCAGTAGTAAGGGGTCGGGGGGCAGTCGCACAGATACGCAGTATTTT. It encodes CASSKGSGGSRTDTQYF.

The gene calls are TRBV25-1 and TRBJ1-1; tentative D call: TRBD1 (6 bases). Germline CDR1 and CDR2: MGHDK and SYGVNS. The CDR3 has 14 residues. Trimming pared 4 bases from V and 3 bases from J, leaving 12 bases between. The CDR3 loop is CASSAQGWDTEAFF. DNA of the CDR3: TGTGCCAGCAGTGCGCAGGGGTGGGACACTGAAGCTTTCTTT. The full variable domain, its missing parts supplied by reference TRBV25-1 and TRBJ1-1, is EADIYQTPRYLVIGTGKKITLECSQTMGHDKMYWYQQDPGMELHLIHYSYGVNSTEKGDLSSESTVSRIRTEHFPLTLESARPSHTSQYLCASSAQGWDTEAFFGQGTRLTVV.